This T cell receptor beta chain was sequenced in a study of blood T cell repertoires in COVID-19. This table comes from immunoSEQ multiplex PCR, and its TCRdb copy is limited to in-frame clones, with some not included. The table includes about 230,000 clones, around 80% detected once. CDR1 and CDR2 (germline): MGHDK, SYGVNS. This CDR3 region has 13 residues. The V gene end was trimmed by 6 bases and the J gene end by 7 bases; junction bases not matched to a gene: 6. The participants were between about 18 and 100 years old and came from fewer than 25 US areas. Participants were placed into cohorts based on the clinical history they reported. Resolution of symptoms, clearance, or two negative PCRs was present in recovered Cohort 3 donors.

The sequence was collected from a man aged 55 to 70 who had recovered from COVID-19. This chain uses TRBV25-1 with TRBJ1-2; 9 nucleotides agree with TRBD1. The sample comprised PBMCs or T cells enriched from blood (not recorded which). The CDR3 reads CASRGQGMSGYTF. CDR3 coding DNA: TGTGCCAGCAGGGGACAGGGCATGAGTGGCTACACCTTC.